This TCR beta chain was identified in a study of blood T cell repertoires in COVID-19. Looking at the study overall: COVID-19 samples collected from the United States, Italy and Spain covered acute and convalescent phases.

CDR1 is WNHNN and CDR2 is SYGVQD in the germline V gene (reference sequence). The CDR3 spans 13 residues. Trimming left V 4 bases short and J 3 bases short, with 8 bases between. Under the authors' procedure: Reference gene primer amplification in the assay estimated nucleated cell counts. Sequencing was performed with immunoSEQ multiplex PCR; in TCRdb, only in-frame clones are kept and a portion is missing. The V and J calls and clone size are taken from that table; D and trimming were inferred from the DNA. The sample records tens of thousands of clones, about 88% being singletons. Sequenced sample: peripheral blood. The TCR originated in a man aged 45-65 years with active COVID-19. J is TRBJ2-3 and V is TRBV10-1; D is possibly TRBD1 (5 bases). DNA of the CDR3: TGCGCCAGCAGTGCCCCAGGGACAGATACGCAGTATTTT. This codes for CASSAPGTDTQYF.